This T cell receptor beta chain was found in a study of PD-L1 blockade in urothelial cancer. Germline V CDR1 and CDR2: GTSNPN, SVGIG (reference sequence). The V gene end was trimmed by 4 bases and the J gene end by 6 bases; junction bases not matched to a gene: 6. The CDR3 has 12 residues. TCRdb's table, derived via immunoSEQ multiplex PCR, lists solely in-frame clones and lacks some. The data show around 53,000 clones, over 75% seen once. Specified time point: peripheral blood 6 weeks after treatment start. This rearrangement joins TRBV30 to TRBJ2-7, with 7 positions matching TRBD2. Sequenced material: PBMCs, taken around atezolizumab (anti-PD-L1) treatment. This sequence originates from a man in his fifties with urothelial cancer. CDR3 residues: CAWNSGELEQYF. The DNA for the CDR3 is TGTGCCTGGAACAGCGGGGAGCTCGAGCAGTACTTC. Using reference TRBV30 and TRBJ2-7 for the parts outside the CDR3, the full variable domain is SQTIHQWPATLVQPVGSPLSLECTVEGTSNPNLYWYRQAAGRGLQLLFYSVGIGQISSEVPQNLSASRPQDRQFILSSKKLLLSDSGFYLCAWNSGELEQYFGPGTRLTVT.